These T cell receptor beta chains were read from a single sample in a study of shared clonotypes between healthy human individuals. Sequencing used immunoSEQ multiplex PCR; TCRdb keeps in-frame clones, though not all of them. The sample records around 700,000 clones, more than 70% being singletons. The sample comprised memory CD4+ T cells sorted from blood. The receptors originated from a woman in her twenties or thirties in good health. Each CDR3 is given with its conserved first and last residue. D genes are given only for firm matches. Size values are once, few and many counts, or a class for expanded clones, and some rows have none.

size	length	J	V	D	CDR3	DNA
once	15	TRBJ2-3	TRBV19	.	CASSISTDSTDTQYF	TGTGCCAGTAGTATCTCAACTGATAGCACAGATACGCAGTATTTT
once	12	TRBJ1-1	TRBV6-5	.	CASIKEGIEAFF	TGTGCCAGCATCAAGGAGGGCATCGAAGCTTTCTTT
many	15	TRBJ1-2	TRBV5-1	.	CASSLAVTGRHGYTF	TGCGCCAGCAGCTTGGCCGTCACAGGGAGGCATGGCTACACCTTC
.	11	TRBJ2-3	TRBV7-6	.	CASSQSDTQYF	TGTGCCAGCAGCCAATCAGATACGCAGTATTTT
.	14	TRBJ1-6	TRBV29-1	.	CSVLPSSYNSPLHF	TGCAGCGTCCTCCCAAGCTCCTATAATTCACCCCTCCACTTT
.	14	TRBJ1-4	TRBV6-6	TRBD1	CASKLGTGDEKLFF	TGTGCCAGCAAATTGGGGACAGGGGATGAAAAACTGTTTTTT
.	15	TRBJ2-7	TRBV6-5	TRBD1	CASSTGQGASYEQYF	TGTGCCAGCAGTACCGGACAGGGGGCATCCTACGAGCAGTACTTC
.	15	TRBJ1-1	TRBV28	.	CASPSSSQPLTEAFF	TGTGCCAGCCCCTCTAGTAGCCAACCTCTCACTGAAGCTTTCTTT
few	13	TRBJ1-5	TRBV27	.	CASSYERNQPQHF	TGTGCCAGCAGTTACGAACGCAATCAGCCCCAGCATTTT
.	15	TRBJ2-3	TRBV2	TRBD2	CASSRPSGGTDTQYF	TGTGCCAGCAGTCGACCTAGCGGGGGCACAGATACGCAGTATTTT
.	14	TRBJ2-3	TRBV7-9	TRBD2	CASSPASGRNTQYF	TGTGCCAGCAGCCCGGCTAGCGGGAGGAATACGCAGTATTTT
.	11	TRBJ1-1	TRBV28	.	CASSSSGTAFF	TGTGCCAGCAGTTCCTCGGGGACAGCTTTCTTT
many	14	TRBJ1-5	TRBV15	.	CATSGGGLGQPQHF	TGTGCCACCAGCGGCGGGGGTCTGGGCCAGCCCCAGCATTTT
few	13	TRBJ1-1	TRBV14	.	CASSLTVNTEAFF	TGTGCCAGCAGCCTGACGGTGAACACTGAAGCTTTCTTT
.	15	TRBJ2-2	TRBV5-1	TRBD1	CASSVQGENTGELFF	TGCGCCAGCAGCGTACAGGGGGAGAACACCGGGGAGCTGTTTTTT
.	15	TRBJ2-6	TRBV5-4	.	CASSRPDSGANVLTF	TGTGCCAGCAGCCGCCCGGACTCTGGGGCCAACGTCCTGACTTTC
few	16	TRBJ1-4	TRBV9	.	CASSVGPQYDNEKLFF	TGTGCCAGCAGCGTAGGTCCCCAATATGATAATGAAAAACTGTTTTTT
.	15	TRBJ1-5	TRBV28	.	CASIEARGAGQPQHF	TGTGCCAGTATAGAGGCGCGGGGGGCCGGTCAGCCCCAGCATTTT
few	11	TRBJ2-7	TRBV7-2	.	CASSASYEQYF	TGTGCCAGCAGCGCCTCCTACGAGCAGTACTTC
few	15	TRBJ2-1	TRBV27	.	CASSPRPGYNNEQFF	TGTGCCAGCAGTCCCCGACCGGGATATAACAATGAGCAGTTCTTC
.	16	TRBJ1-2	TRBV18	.	CASSPNRDLSSGGYTF	TGTGCCAGCTCACCGAATCGGGACCTATCCTCGGGTGGCTACACCTTC
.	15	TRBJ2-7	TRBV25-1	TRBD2	CASSESLAGSYEQYF	TGTGCCAGCAGTGAATCCCTAGCGGGGAGTTACGAGCAGTACTTC
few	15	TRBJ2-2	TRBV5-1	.	CASSLGGANTGELFF	TGCGCCAGCAGCTTGGGCGGGGCGAACACCGGGGAGCTGTTTTTT
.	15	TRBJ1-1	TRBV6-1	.	CASSERGHGAPEAFF	TGTGCCAGCAGTGAAAGGGGACACGGTGCCCCTGAAGCTTTCTTT
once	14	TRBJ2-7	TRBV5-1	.	CASSLVSGSYEQYF	TGCGCCAGCAGCTTGGTATCGGGATCTTACGAGCAGTACTTC
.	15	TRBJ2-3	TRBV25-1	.	CASSEFSRSPDTQYF	TGTGCCAGCAGTGAATTTTCACGCAGCCCAGATACGCAGTATTTT
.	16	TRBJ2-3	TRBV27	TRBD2	CASSPRLAGVADTQYF	TGTGCCAGCAGTCCCAGACTAGCGGGAGTGGCAGATACGCAGTATTTT
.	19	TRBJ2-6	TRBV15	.	CATSRLRRVQRSGANVLTF	TGTGCCACCAGCAGGCTCCGGAGGGTTCAACGTTCTGGGGCCAACGTCCTGACTTTC